One and the same sample provided the 16 T cell receptor beta chains below, sequenced in a study of T cell repertoires in cytomegalovirus infection. TCRdb ran MiXCR on the reads and lists one entry per CDR3 protein. The sample contains 90,000 to 120,000 distinct CDR3 sequences, roughly 39% of which appear only once. No antigen is known for these receptors. Source: CD8+ T cells from cultured PBMCs, taken from culture after CMV antigen stimulation. The origin of the receptors is a human donor in good health (CMV status not recorded). Some clones in this sample may be carry-over from other donors' samples.

Only a few counts were recorded for this clonotype. V usage is TRBV11-2 and J usage is TRBJ1-5; no clear D gene. Trimming shortened V by 5 bases and J by 2 bases, and 13 bases separated the two germline ends. CDR3 length equals 15 residues. Germline V gene lookup returns CDR1 SGHAT and CDR2 FQNNGV. The CDR3: CASSRWGNGNQPQHF. The CDR3 DNA is TGTGCCAGCAGCCGATGGGGAAATGGCAATCAGCCCCAGCATTTT.

There are a few counts of this clonotype. This rearrangement joins TRBV27 to TRBJ1-2; D unclear. V was trimmed by 5 bases and J by 4 bases, leaving 17 bases between them. CDR3 length: 15 amino acids. In germline, CDR1 is MNHEY, CDR2 SMNVEV (reference sequence). CDR3 sequence reads: CASSRGPGSAYGYTF. The DNA for the CDR3 is TGTGCCAGCAGTCGTGGTCCGGGGTCGGCCTATGGCTACACCTTC.

The V gene is TRBV28, the J gene TRBJ2-5, with a tentative D call TRBD1 (5 bases). The CDR3 extends over 12 amino acids. From germline, CDR1 is MDHEN and CDR2 SYDVKM. Trimming shortened V by 9 bases and J by 4 bases, and 12 bases separated the two germline ends. The CDR3 spells CASHDQGETQYF. CDR3 bases: TGTGCCAGTCACGACCAGGGAGAGACCCAGTACTTC. Complete variable domain (other parts from reference TRBV28 and TRBJ2-5): DVKVTQSSRYLVKRTGEKVFLECVQDMDHENMFWYRQDPGLGLRLIYFSYDVKMKEKGDIPEGYSVSREKKERFSLILESASTNQTSMYLCASHDQGETQYFGPGTRLLVL.

The V call is TRBV19, the J call TRBJ2-1; D is undetermined. Germline V lookup: CDR1 LNHDA, CDR2 SQIVND (reference sequence). The V and J ends lost 3 bases and 5 bases respectively, with 8 bases between them. This CDR3 spans 13 amino acids. The CDR3: CASSMDANNEQFF. The CDR3 DNA is TGTGCCAGTAGTATGGACGCGAACAATGAGCAGTTCTTC.

By frequency in the sample, this clonotype is medium-sized. The rearrangement links TRBV7-9 to TRBJ2-5; TRBD2 aligns across 9 bases. The V and J ends lost 5 bases and 4 bases, in that order; junction bases with no gene match: 11. The CDR3 loop spans 16 amino acids. The germline CDR1 and CDR2 sequences are SEHNR and FQNEAQ (reference sequence). CDR3 loop: CASSPVSGGQGETQYF. CDR3 nucleotide sequence: TGTGCCAGCAGCCCGGTCAGCGGGGGGCAGGGAGAGACCCAGTACTTC.

The rearrangement uses TRBV5-6 and TRBJ2-1; tentatively, D is TRBD2 (6 bases). Germline V gives CDR1 SGHDT, CDR2 YYEEEE. This CDR3 has 16 amino acids. Deletions cut 0 bases from V and 0 bases from J, with 10 bases between. CDR3 in DNA: TGTGCCAGCAGCTTGGTGCGGGGTAGCTCCTACAATGAGCAGTTCTTC. Encoded protein: CASSLVRGSSYNEQFF.

This chain connects TRBV27 to TRBJ1-3; 8 bases fit TRBD1. This CDR3 has 15 amino acids. Germline CDR1 reads MNHEY; CDR2 reads SMNVEV (reference sequence). V gave up 4 bases and J gave up 5 bases; unmatched junction bases: 7. The CDR3, as DNA: TGTGCCAGCAGTTGGACAGGGTATTTGAGAAACACCATATATTTT. Its translation: CASSWTGYLRNTIYF.

CDR3 sequence: CSASPSEGATYNEQFF. The CDR3 DNA sequence: TGCAGTGCTAGTCCTTCGGAGGGGGCTACCTACAATGAGCAGTTCTTC. The chain carries TRBV20-1 and TRBJ2-1, with a possible D match to TRBD1 (7 bases). V was clipped by 3 bases and J by 2 bases, with 17 bases between them. CDR1 is DFQATT, CDR2 SNEGSKA, per germline (reference sequence). This CDR3 is 16 amino acids long.

This clonotype was recorded at least ten times. The chain is built from TRBV6-5 and TRBJ2-3; either TRBD1 or TRBD2 may fit D (6 bases each). Germline assignment: CDR1 MNHEY and CDR2 SVGAGI. The CDR3 runs to 16 residues. V was cut by 10 bases and J by 0 bases, with 20 bases left in between. CDR3 DNA: TGTGCCACCTCCCTAGTAGGGGGGCCTAGCACAGATACGCAGTATTTT. This translates into CATSLVGGPSTDTQYF.

V usage is TRBV20-1 and J usage is TRBJ2-6, with a possible D match to TRBD1 (6 bases). The CDR3 is made up of 17 amino acids. Trimming cost V 0 bases and J 0 bases, with 12 bases left between them. The V gene's germline CDR1 is DFQATT and CDR2 SNEGSKA (reference sequence). CDR3 protein: CSARDPGANSGANVLTF. In DNA form, the CDR3 reads TGCAGTGCTAGAGACCCAGGGGCCAACTCTGGGGCCAACGTCCTGACTTTC.

This clonotype was detected only once. The chain links TRBV7-9 to TRBJ2-4, with D unclear. Trimming cost V 5 bases and J 6 bases, with 14 bases left between them. The CDR3 has 14 residues. The V gene's germline CDR1 is SEHNR and CDR2 FQNEAQ (reference sequence). In DNA, the CDR3 is TGTGCCAGCAGCGTCCGGCTCCCGGGAAACATTCAGTACTTC. Its translation: CASSVRLPGNIQYF.

V gene TRBV4-1 combines with J gene TRBJ1-1; D is possibly TRBD1 (5 bases). Germline CDR1 MGHRA, CDR2 YSYEKL. The CDR3 length is 13 residues. V lost 0 bases and J 5 bases, leaving 7 bases between the germline ends. The CDR3 loop reads CASSQDEGTEAFF. The CDR3 coding sequence is TGCGCCAGCAGCCAAGATGAGGGGACTGAAGCTTTCTTT.

This clonotype was counted between two and nine times. V gene TRBV7-8 combines with J gene TRBJ2-7, with TRBD2 matching over 10 bases. The length of the CDR3 is 13 residues. Trimming cost V 1 base and J 6 bases; bases outside gene matches: 0. The germline V gene has CDR1 SGHVS and CDR2 FQNEAQ. The CDR3 DNA reads TGTGCCAGCAGCTTAGGACTAGCGGGCGAGCAGTACTTC. Its protein product is CASSLGLAGEQYF.

Many counts were recorded for this clonotype. The chain recombines TRBV19 with TRBJ1-1, with D unclear. V lost 2 bases and J lost 0, with 19 bases in between. Germline V gene data show CDR1 as LNHDA and CDR2 as SQIVND (reference sequence). This CDR3 contains 18 residues. CDR3 loop: CASSISFREGWVNTEAFF. CDR3 DNA: TGTGCCAGTAGTATATCTTTCCGGGAGGGCTGGGTGAACACTGAAGCTTTCTTT.

The rearrangement links TRBV20-1 to TRBJ2-5; TRBD2 matches at 11 bases. The junction had 7 bases not matched to a gene; V was cut back by 5 bases and J by 5 bases. In germline, CDR1 is DFQATT, CDR2 SNEGSKA (reference sequence). CDR3 length equals 14 residues. The CDR3: CSAFSGGVGETQYF. The CDR3 coding sequence is TGCAGTGCTTTTAGCGGGGGGGTAGGGGAGACCCAGTACTTC.

DNA for the CDR3: TGCAGCGTTGAGCGGACAGGGACCGGCTACACCTTC. Protein product: CSVERTGTGYTF. The chain couples TRBV29-1 to TRBJ1-2; 8 nucleotides agree with TRBD1. V lost 3 bases, J lost 8 bases, and 5 bases stayed unmatched. This CDR3 spans 12 amino acids. The germline gives CDR1 SQVTM, CDR2 ANQGSEA.